This T cell receptor (beta chain) was sequenced for a study of OX40 agonist ivuxolimab in advanced cancers. The germline CDR1 and CDR2 sequences are LNHDA and SQIVND (reference sequence). V was pared by 5 bases and J by 4 bases, with 13 bases between. The CDR3 length is 14 residues. Only in-frame clones appear in the TCRdb table, and some are missing; sequencing was by immunoSEQ multiplex PCR. The table includes 83,000 or so clones, 86% detected once. V gene TRBV19 combines with J gene TRBJ2-3; D is possibly TRBD1 (5 bases). This material consisted of CD4+ or CD8+ T cells sorted from blood, taken in a trial of the OX40 agonist ivuxolimab. The TCR originated in an adult with an advanced solid tumor such as melanoma, head and neck, liver or kidney cancer. CDR3 region: CASSPLGRADTQYF. The CDR3 DNA reads TGTGCCAGTAGTCCCCTAGGCAGGGCAGATACGCAGTATTTT.